The table lists the clone carrying this T cell receptor (beta chain) with a count of one. Its antigen is not known. Some clones are missing from TCRdb's copy, which holds only in-frame ones; the method was immunoSEQ multiplex PCR. This sample has millions of clones; 85% to 95% occur once, and the top ten carry roughly 1%. The sample comes from a study of shared clonotypes between healthy human individuals. Study-level findings and limits: With several donors compared, roughly 5% of naive CD4 clonotypes were shared.

The germline V gene has CDR1 PRHDT and CDR2 FYEKMQ (reference sequence). Trimming took 5 bases from V and 0 from J; bases not matched to a gene: 6. The CDR3 extends over 16 amino acids. Positive CCR7 selection of CD45RO-negative cells yielded the naive CD8 cells, and terminally differentiated effector memory CD45RA+ cells were excluded. The gene calls are TRBV13 and TRBJ2-2; 7 bases agree with TRBD2. This TCR was sampled from a man aged 18 to 29 in good health. The material sequenced was naive CD8+ T cells sorted from blood. CDR3 in DNA: TGTGCCAGCAGCCGCGGGCTAGCGGCGAACACCGGGGAGCTGTTTTTT. This encodes CASSRGLAANTGELFF.